The 19 T cell receptor beta chains below were found in one sample sequenced in a study of blood T cell repertoires in COVID-19. Profiled with immunoSEQ multiplex PCR; TCRdb holds only in-frame clones, not every one. Among more than 150,000 clones listed, roughly four fifths were seen once. Material: PBMCs or T cells enriched from blood (not recorded which). These receptors all stem from a man in his forties who had recovered from COVID-19.

The chain joins TRBV9 to TRBJ2-1; weak D call: TRBD2 (5 bases). CDR1 and CDR2 from the germline V gene are SGDLS and YYNGEE. CDR3 length equals 18 residues. V was trimmed by 2 bases and J by 9 bases, leaving 27 bases between them. The CDR3 region is CASSVQPEVRDVWSEQFF. The CDR3, as DNA: TGTGCCAGCAGCGTTCAGCCCGAAGTTCGGGATGTATGGAGTGAGCAGTTCTTC.

The V and J genes are TRBV29-1 and TRBJ2-1; the D is unclear. CDR1 is SQVTM and CDR2 is ANQGSEA in the germline V gene. Trimming took 3 bases from V and 4 from J, leaving 13 bases between them. The CDR3 runs 14 residues. The CDR3 loop is CSVDNRRKYNEQFF. The DNA for the CDR3 is TGCAGCGTTGATAACCGGAGAAAATACAATGAGCAGTTCTTC.

This rearrangement joins TRBV27 to TRBJ2-3; possible D gene TRBD1, 6 bases. The CDR3 sequence is 15 residues long. The ends were cut back, 5 bases at V and 1 base at J, with 13 bases in the middle. Germline values: CDR1 MNHEY, CDR2 SMNVEV (reference sequence). The CDR3 region is CASSHRTAGTDTQYF. CDR3 sequence (DNA): TGTGCCAGCAGTCATCGGACAGCGGGCACAGATACGCAGTATTTT.

The gene calls are TRBV9 and TRBJ2-5; TRBD1 agrees at 11 bases. The V gene end was trimmed by 4 bases and the J gene end by 5 bases; junction bases not matched to a gene: 7. The CDR3 length is 15 residues. Germline values: CDR1 SGDLS, CDR2 YYNGEE. The CDR3 spells CASSTGQGDLETQYF. The CDR3 coding sequence is TGTGCCAGCAGCACGGGACAGGGGGACTTGGAGACCCAGTACTTC.

In this sample, this clone turned up once. DNA of the CDR3: TGTGCCAGCAGGACCGCAGGGCTGGTAACTGAAGCTTTCTTT. As protein: CASRTAGLVTEAFF. V is TRBV28 and J is TRBJ1-1; a weak D match, TRBD1 (5 bases). The V end lost 6 bases, the J end lost 5 bases, and 16 bases lay between the germline ends. CDR1 is MDHEN and CDR2 is SYDVKM in the germline V gene. CDR3 size: 14 residues.

This sequence joins TRBV5-1 and TRBJ2-2; possibly TRBD2 for D (5 bases). This CDR3 comprises 13 residues. Germline V gene sequence: CDR1 SGHRS, CDR2 YFSETQ. Trimming took 1 base from V and 5 from J, leaving 6 bases between them. CDR3 bases: TGCGCCAGCAGCTTGCCGGGGACCGGGGAGCTGTTTTTT. Translating gives CASSLPGTGELFF.

The J gene is TRBJ2-1, the V gene TRBV19; 8 nucleotides align to TRBD2. This CDR3 has 15 residues. Germline V gene sequence: CDR1 LNHDA, CDR2 SQIVND (reference sequence). Trimming at V came to 1 base and at J to 4 bases, leaving 3 bases not matched to a gene. The CDR3 region is CASSIGLAGYNEQFF. The DNA of the CDR3 is TGTGCCAGTAGTATAGGGCTAGCGGGTTACAATGAGCAGTTCTTC.

The gene calls are TRBV6-5 and TRBJ1-2; 9 bases line up with TRBD1. This CDR3 is 15 amino acids long. Germline CDR1 is MNHEY and CDR2 is SVGAGI. With 5 bases clipped from V and 2 bases from J, the junction kept 6 bases outside the gene matches. The CDR3 coding sequence is TGTGCCAGCAGTCCCCGGACAGGGGACAACTATGGCTACACCTTC. It yields the protein CASSPRTGDNYGYTF.

The chain links TRBV28 to TRBJ2-4, with a tentative D call TRBD2 (7 bases). V was trimmed by 2 bases and J by 2 bases, leaving 19 bases between them. The CDR3 spans 18 residues. Per germline, CDR1 MDHEN and CDR2 SYDVKM. In DNA, the CDR3 is TGTGCCAGCAGTTTAGGGGCGGAGGGAGGGGGGACCAAAAACATTCAGTACTTC. This translates into CASSLGAEGGGTKNIQYF.

The chain has TRBV29-1 and TRBJ1-1; D call uncertain. CDR1 SQVTM and CDR2 ANQGSEA come from the germline V gene. Trimming removed 7 bases at V and 0 bases at J, with 9 bases between. The CDR3 extends over 12 amino acids. CDR3 sequence reads: CSANQMNTEAFF. The CDR3 nucleotides read TGCAGCGCGAATCAGATGAACACTGAAGCTTTCTTT.

The gene calls are TRBV27 and TRBJ2-3; 7 positions agree with TRBD1. This CDR3 spans 10 amino acids. The V and J ends lost 6 bases and 15 bases, in that order; junction bases with no gene match: 6. CDR1 and CDR2 from the germline V gene are MNHEY and SMNVEV (reference sequence). The CDR3 reads CASRRDREYF. CDR3 coding DNA: TGTGCCAGCAGGAGAGACAGGGAATATTTT.

The V call is TRBV5-4, the J call TRBJ2-7, with TRBD1 matching over 10 bases. J lost 4 bases, V lost 4 bases, and 8 bases had no gene match. The CDR3 length is 15 residues. Germline V gene lookup returns CDR1 SGHNT and CDR2 YYREEE (reference sequence). The CDR3, as DNA: TGTGCCAGCAGCACCTCCGGGACAGGGGTTTACGAGCAGTACTTC. As protein: CASSTSGTGVYEQYF. Full variable domain (rest looked up from reference TRBV5-4 and TRBJ2-7): ETGVTQSPTHLIKTRGQQVTLRCSSQSGHNTVSWYQQALGQGPQFIFQYYREEENGRGNFPPRFSGLQFPNYSSELNVNALELDDSALYLCASSTSGTGVYEQYFGPGTRLTVT.

This clone was detected ten times or more. The chain carries TRBV4-1 and TRBJ2-5; tentative D call: TRBD2 (7 bases). Germline CDR1 and CDR2: MGHRA and YSYEKL. Trimming shortened V by 5 bases and J by 2 bases, and 15 bases separated the two germline ends. The CDR3 covers 15 residues. CDR3 residues: CASSSSGDTQETQYF. The CDR3, as DNA: TGCGCCAGCAGCTCGAGCGGGGACACACAAGAGACCCAGTACTTC.

This clone appeared once. The V call is TRBV4-3, the J call TRBJ2-1, with 10 bases aligning to TRBD2. Germline V gene lookup returns CDR1 LGHNA and CDR2 YSLEER. Germline trimming cut 0 bases from V and 3 bases from J; bases unmatched to any gene: 5. This CDR3 contains 17 residues. DNA for the CDR3: TGCGCCAGCAGCCAAGATTCTAGCGGGAGAAGCTACAATGAGCAGTTCTTC. Its translation: CASSQDSSGRSYNEQFF.

The rearrangement joins TRBV5-1 to TRBJ2-6, with D tentatively TRBD2 (6 bases). Trimming shortened V by 2 bases and J by 0 bases, and 12 bases separated the two germline ends. The CDR3 loop spans 17 amino acids. The V gene's germline CDR1 is SGHRS and CDR2 YFSETQ. The CDR3 DNA reads TGCGCCAGCAGCTTCGCGGGGACCAGCTCTGGGGCCAACGTCCTGACTTTC. Its protein product is CASSFAGTSSGANVLTF.

The CDR3, as DNA: TGTGCCACCAGCAGAGATGGGAGCACCAGCTATGGCTACACCTTC. Amino acids: CATSRDGSTSYGYTF. This chain uses TRBV15 with TRBJ1-2; D remains ambiguous. The CDR3 contains 15 residues. The germline CDR1 and CDR2 sequences are LNHNV and YYDKDF (reference sequence). Trimming stripped 0 bases from V and 4 bases from J, with 12 bases between.

This clone was picked up a small number of times. This rearrangement joins TRBV18 to TRBJ1-1; 8 positions match TRBD1. Germline CDR1 is KGHSH and CDR2 is LQKENI. The trim removed 5 bases at V and 1 base at J, leaving 12 bases unmatched. The CDR3 is 17 residues long. The CDR3 bases are TGTGCCAGCTCAGAAGATTACAGGGGGTGGAGGAACACTGAAGCTTTCTTT. Translation: CASSEDYRGWRNTEAFF.

This clone was counted a few times. The V call is TRBV7-2, the J call TRBJ2-7; the D gene is possibly TRBD1 (6 bases). The CDR3 runs to 13 residues. Trimming removed 5 bases from V and 4 bases from J, with 12 bases in between. Germline values: CDR1 SGHTA, CDR2 FQGNSA. CDR3 nucleotides: TGTGCCAGCAGCCGAGTACAGGGATACGAGCAGTACGTC. Translating gives CASSRVQGYEQYV.

The V call is TRBV19, the J call TRBJ2-7; TRBD2 matches 7 bases. The germline gives CDR1 LNHDA, CDR2 SQIVND (reference sequence). J lost 6 bases, V lost 5 bases, and 10 bases had no gene match. This CDR3 is 14 amino acids long. DNA for the CDR3: TGTGCCAGTAGTCCCGCCGGGAGGATGGCCGAGCAGTACTTC. Amino acids: CASSPAGRMAEQYF. Together with reference TRBV19 and TRBJ2-7, the CDR3 gives the full variable domain: DGGITQSPKYLFRKEGQNVTLSCEQNLNHDAMYWYRQDPGQGLRLIYYSQIVNDFQKGDIAEGYSVSREKKESFPLTVTSAQKNPTAFYLCASSPAGRMAEQYFGPGTRLTVT.